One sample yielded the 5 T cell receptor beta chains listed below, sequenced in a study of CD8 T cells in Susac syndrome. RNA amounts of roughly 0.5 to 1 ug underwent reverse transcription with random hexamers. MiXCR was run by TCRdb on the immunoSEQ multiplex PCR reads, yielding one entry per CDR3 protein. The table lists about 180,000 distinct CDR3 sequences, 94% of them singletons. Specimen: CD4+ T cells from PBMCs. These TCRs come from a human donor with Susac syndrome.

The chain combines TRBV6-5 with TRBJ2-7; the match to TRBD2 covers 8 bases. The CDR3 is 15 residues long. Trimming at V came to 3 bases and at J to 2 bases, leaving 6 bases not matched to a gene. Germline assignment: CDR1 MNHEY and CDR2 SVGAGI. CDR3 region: CASSYTDGGAYEQYF. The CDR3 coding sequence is TGTGCCAGCAGTTATACGGACGGGGGGGCCTACGAGCAGTACTTC.

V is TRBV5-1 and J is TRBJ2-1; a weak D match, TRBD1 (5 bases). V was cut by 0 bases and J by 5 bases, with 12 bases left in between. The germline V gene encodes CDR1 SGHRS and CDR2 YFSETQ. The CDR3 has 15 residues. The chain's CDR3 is CASSLGQGSHNEQFF. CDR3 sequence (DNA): TGCGCCAGCAGCTTGGGTCAGGGATCCCACAATGAGCAGTTCTTC. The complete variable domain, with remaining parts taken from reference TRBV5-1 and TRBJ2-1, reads KAGVTQTPRYLIKTRGQQVTLSCSPISGHRSVSWYQQTPGQGLQFLFEYFSETQRNKGNFPGRFSGRQFSNSRSEMNVSTLELGDSALYLCASSLGQGSHNEQFFGPGTRLTVL.

Here the CDR3 reads CATRRDMYTEAFF. The CDR3 DNA sequence: TGTGCCACCCGAAGGGACATGTACACTGAAGCTTTCTTT. The gene calls are TRBV12-3 or TRBV12-4 and TRBJ1-1; D perhaps matches TRBD1 (6 bases). CDR3 length: 13 residues. V lost 10 bases and J lost 3, with 15 bases in between.

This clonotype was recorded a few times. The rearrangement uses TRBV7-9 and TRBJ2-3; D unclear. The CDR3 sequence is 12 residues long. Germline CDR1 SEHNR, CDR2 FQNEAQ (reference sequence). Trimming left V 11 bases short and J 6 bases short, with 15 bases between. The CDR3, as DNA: TGTGCCGGTACCATAGGGCTGGATACGCAGTATTTT. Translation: CAGTIGLDTQYF.

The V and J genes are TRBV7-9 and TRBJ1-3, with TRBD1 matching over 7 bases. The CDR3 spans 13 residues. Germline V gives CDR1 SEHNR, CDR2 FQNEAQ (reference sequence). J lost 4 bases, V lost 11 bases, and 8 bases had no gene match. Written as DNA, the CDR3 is TGTGCCGGAACAGGGGATACCGGAAACACCATATATTTT. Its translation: CAGTGDTGNTIYF.